This TCR beta chain originates from a study of human T cells and chemical hapten exposure. Study-level background: Sensitizing treatment utilized 2% DPC over an approximately 2 cm by approximately 2 cm portion of upper inner arm skin.

CDR1 and CDR2 (germline): SGHNT, YYREEE (reference sequence). CDR3 length: 13 residues. V lost 4 bases and J 4 bases, leaving 11 bases between the germline ends. This clonotype was seen repeatedly, ten times or more. Specified time point: patch test 1, 2 weeks after DPC sensitization. The sample's treatment: therapeutic diphenylcyclopropenone sensitization with weekly scalp DPC. Each CDR3 protein gets one entry after TCRdb re-called the RACE reads with MiXCR. The table lists around 110,000 distinct CDR3 sequences, about 12% of them singletons, with 1.3% to 1.5% in the top ten. The clonotype originates from a woman in her fifties or sixties with alopecia areata. Some clones in this sample may be carry-over from other donors' samples. The chain is built from TRBV5-4 and TRBJ1-2; TRBD1 might be the D (6 bases). The sample here was whole blood, taken in connection with sensitization to the hapten diphenylcyclopropenone (DPC). The CDR3 here is CASSVQGSYGYTF. The CDR3 DNA reads as TGTGCCAGCAGCGTACAGGGCTCCTATGGCTACACCTTC.